This TCR beta chain was identified in a study of blood T cell repertoires in COVID-19. The V end lost 0 bases, the J end lost 4 bases, and 9 bases lay between the germline ends. The CDR3 length is 14 residues. Germline CDR1 is MNHEY and CDR2 is SMNVEV (reference sequence). Per the study methods: Amplified reference gene primers provided the basis for estimating nucleated cell counts. The data were produced by immunoSEQ multiplex PCR, yet TCRdb's version contains in-frame clones alone and is incomplete. V, J and clone size are those of that table, while D and trimming were read from the DNA. The table shows some 250,000 clones, with roughly four fifths occurring only once. Adults between about 18 and 89 years of age took part from some 25 US areas. Cohorts were assigned according to the clinical history that participants reported. Two consecutive negative NP/OP PCR tests, clearance, or resolved symptoms defined Cohort 3 recovery.

The sequence was collected from a man aged 35-49 years who had recovered from COVID-19. Sequenced material: PBMCs or T cells enriched from blood (not recorded which). This chain connects TRBV27 to TRBJ1-1; no reliable D call. The CDR3 spells CASSLSSRSTEAFF. The CDR3, as DNA: TGTGCCAGCAGTTTATCGTCCAGAAGCACTGAAGCTTTCTTT.